The clone carrying this T cell receptor beta chain was found a few times. Its antigen remains unidentified. These data originate in a study of molecular identifiers for immune sequencing clone quantification. For the study at large: In the replicates, RNA derived from roughly 20,000 or 100,000 naive CD8 cells was divided into five parts, and four were sequenced. Whole-study findings and limits: More than 97% of effector molecules, versus under 1% of naive-cell molecules, belonged to clones above 20 RNA copies. Sharing of a barcode by identical TCR molecules could cause highly expanded clone sizes to be underestimated.

TCRdb used MiXCR to reprocess the PCR reads, holding one entry per CDR3 protein. This sample has around 470,000 distinct CDR3 sequences, with 20% to 25% found just once. Based on a CD8+CD4-CCR7+CD45RA+ profile, naive CD8 T cells were sorted. Trimming removed 2 bases at V and 0 bases at J, with 8 bases between. This CDR3 has 14 residues. Germline V CDR1 and CDR2: SGHTA, FQGNSA. Input material: naive CD8+ T cells from blood, with Jurkat cell RNA spiked in. Subset denoted: FACS-sorted CD8+CD4-CCR7+CD45RA+ naive T cells. This rearrangement joins TRBV7-2 to TRBJ2-7, with D uncertain. The TCR comes from a human donor in good health. Some libraries in this study had Jurkat cell RNA spiked in. The CDR3 sequence: CASSLLQSSYEQYF. DNA for the CDR3: TGTGCCAGCAGCTTACTTCAGAGCTCCTACGAGCAGTACTTC.